The clone carrying this T cell receptor (beta chain) was observed many times. This sample was taken from a study of metastatic and nonmetastatic thyroid tumors. Turning to the study itself: Comparative analysis of repertoires was undertaken across blood and tumor or nodule tissue obtained from malignant and benign thyroid patients.

The CDR3 runs 14 residues. V dropped 5 bases and J dropped 2; count of bases not matched to a gene: 2. Germline V gene sequence: CDR1 MGHRA, CDR2 YSYEKL. Not a single patient had been given any form of treatment at any point before undergoing thyroid surgery. In the authors' workflow: Clinicopathological groups supplied CDR3 differences that were used to build a distant-metastasis classifier for papillary thyroid cancer. TCRdb re-clonotyped the PCR reads through MiXCR. The V and J calls were determined by TCRdb, not by the authors. There are over 70,000 clones in the sample; 18% occur only once, and more than 10% lies in the top ten.

The sample was blood. The receptor was derived from a female donor with papillary thyroid cancer or a benign thyroid nodule (not recorded which). Some clones in this sample may be carry-over from other donors' samples. This sequence joins TRBV4-1 and TRBJ2-2, with TRBD2 matching 7 bases. In DNA form, the CDR3 reads TGCGCCAGCAGCGTGGGACTAAACACCGGGGAGCTGTTTTTT. Its translation: CASSVGLNTGELFF.